This T cell receptor beta chain derives from a study of T cell repertoires in ileal Crohn's disease. Study-level background: About half of patients got postoperative therapy: about twelve thiopurines, around 18 anti-TNF. Study outcomes and limitations: Sorted CD8 T cells held more high-frequency clones than CD4. Clonality above 26.8% at surgery always came with endoscopic recurrence.

Included were adult ileal or ileocolonic Crohn's patients indicated for ileocolonic resection. With respect to this clone: The antigen is unknown.

Profiled with immunoSEQ multiplex PCR; TCRdb holds only in-frame clones, not every one. The sample lists more than 9,000 clones, around three quarters occurring once. With 7 bases removed from V and 1 base from J, the gap between germline ends came to 10 bases. The length of the CDR3 is 13 residues. Looked up from germline, CDR1 is MNHNS and CDR2 is SASEGT. The sample was ileal tissue. The TCR originated in an adult with Crohn's disease. This chain links TRBV6-1 with TRBJ2-5; D might be TRBD2 (6 bases). CDR3 nucleotide sequence: TGTGCCAGCACGCGGGACTTCCAAGAGACCCAGTACTTC. Translation: CASTRDFQETQYF.